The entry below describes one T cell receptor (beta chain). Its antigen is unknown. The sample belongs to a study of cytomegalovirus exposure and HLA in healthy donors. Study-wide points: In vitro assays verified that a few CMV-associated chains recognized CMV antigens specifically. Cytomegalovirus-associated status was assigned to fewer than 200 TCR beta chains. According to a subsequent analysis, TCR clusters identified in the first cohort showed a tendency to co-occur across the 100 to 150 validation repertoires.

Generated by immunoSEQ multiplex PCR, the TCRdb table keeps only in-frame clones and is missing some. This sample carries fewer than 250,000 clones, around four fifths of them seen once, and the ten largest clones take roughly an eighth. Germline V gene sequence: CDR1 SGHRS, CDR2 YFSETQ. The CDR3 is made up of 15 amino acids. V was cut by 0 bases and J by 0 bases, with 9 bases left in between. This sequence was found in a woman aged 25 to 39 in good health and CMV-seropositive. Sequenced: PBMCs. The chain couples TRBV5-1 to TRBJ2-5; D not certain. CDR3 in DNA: TGCGCCAGCAGCTTGGCCTCCCTGAACCAAGAGACCCAGTACTTC. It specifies CASSLASLNQETQYF.